The present TCR beta chain was sequenced within a study of cytomegalovirus exposure and HLA in healthy donors. General study points: Several of the most significant clusters were apparently associated with common viral pathogens in a later analysis. Analysis was carried out at a later point, and it linked a missense DCLRE1C variant to TCR beta V- and J-gene trimming.

As to this clone: Its antigen is not known.

The PCR was carried out with 60 Vbeta primers and 13 Jbeta primers. The authors' processing: Later reanalysis found around 80 million unique TCR beta chains, around 11 million of them shared. Sequenced by immunoSEQ multiplex PCR; TCRdb stores in-frame clones only, minus some. V, J and clone size were drawn from that table, and D and trimming were deduced from the DNA. The table has 60,000 to 75,000 clones, roughly 68% seen once. Unmatched junction bases numbered 5, after V lost 0 bases and J lost 4 bases. This CDR3 has 15 amino acids. Germline V gene data show CDR1 as SGHKS and CDR2 as YYEKEE (reference sequence).

The source is a woman in her forties or fifties in good health and CMV-seronegative. The sequenced sample was PBMCs. The chain uses TRBV5-5 and TRBJ2-7; TRBD1 agrees at 9 bases. This CDR3 is CASSLAGTGIYEQYF. DNA of the CDR3: TGTGCCAGCAGCTTGGCCGGGACAGGGATATACGAGCAGTACTTC.